Presented here are 29 T cell receptor beta chains from one specimen sequenced in a study of T cell changes during pregnancy in multiple sclerosis. Data came from immunoSEQ multiplex PCR; TCRdb stores just in-frame clones and leaves some out. The table lists 80,000 to 100,000 clones, approximately 93% of them singletons, with 0.99% in the top ten. The sample here was peripheral blood, taken after pregnancy. These receptors were taken from a female donor with multiple sclerosis, enrolled in a pregnancy study.

The V call is TRBV27, the J call TRBJ2-5; 8 positions match TRBD2. The junction had 10 bases not matched to a gene; V was cut back by 5 bases and J by 5 bases. CDR3 length: 15 amino acids. The germline V gene has CDR1 MNHEY and CDR2 SMNVEV (reference sequence). This CDR3 is CASSTERERPETQYF. The DNA for the CDR3 is TGTGCCAGCAGTACGGAGCGGGAGAGACCGGAGACCCAGTACTTC.

CDR3 bases: TGCGCCAGCAGCCAAGATTGGGAAGCGGGGCAGTTCTTC. Its translation is CASSQDWEAGQFF. J is TRBJ2-1 and V is TRBV4-3, with TRBD2 as a possible D gene (6 bases). The length of the CDR3 is 13 residues. The V end was cut by 0 bases, the J end by 12 bases, with 12 bases between. Looked up from germline, CDR1 is LGHNA and CDR2 is YSLEER.

This rearrangement joins TRBV11-3 to TRBJ1-1; possible D gene TRBD1, 5 bases. From germline, CDR1 is SGHNT and CDR2 YENEEA. The CDR3 extends over 13 amino acids. Trimming removed 2 bases from V and 6 bases from J, with 10 bases in between. CDR3 region: CASSLTGGAEAFF. The CDR3 DNA sequence: TGTGCCAGCAGCTTAACCGGGGGGGCTGAAGCTTTCTTT.

This rearrangement joins TRBV18 to TRBJ1-1; 7 bases match TRBD1. This CDR3 has 15 amino acids. V lost 4 bases, J lost 0 bases, and 5 bases stayed unmatched. CDR1 is KGHSH, CDR2 LQKENI, per germline. CDR3 in DNA: TGTGCCAGCTCACGGGTGGGACAGCTGAACACTGAAGCTTTCTTT. It translates to CASSRVGQLNTEAFF.

The V and J genes are TRBV2 and TRBJ1-5, with a weak D call TRBD1 (5 bases). Trimming took 6 bases from V and 2 from J, leaving 11 bases between them. The CDR3 consists of 14 residues. From germline, CDR1 is SNHLY and CDR2 FYNNEI. As DNA, the CDR3 is TGTGCCAGCAGCTTTGACAGACGCAATCAGCCCCAGCATTTT. Amino acids: CASSFDRRNQPQHF.

The J gene is TRBJ2-1, the V gene TRBV6-1, with TRBD2 matching 7 bases. CDR3 length: 15 residues. Germline CDR1 MNHNS, CDR2 SASEGT. The ends lost 4 bases at V and 8 bases at J; junction bases unmatched: 11. The CDR3 here is CASSGLSGIRHEQFF. CDR3 DNA: TGTGCCAGCAGTGGACTCAGCGGGATCAGGCATGAGCAGTTCTTC.

The chain couples TRBV19 to TRBJ2-7; 12 bases match TRBD2. The CDR3 consists of 14 residues. Losses at the gene ends were 7 bases for V and 0 bases for J; bases not matched to a gene: 1. Germline CDR1 and CDR2: LNHDA and SQIVND (reference sequence). The CDR3 sequence is CASMGLAGSYEQYF. The CDR3 DNA reads TGTGCCAGTATGGGACTAGCGGGCTCCTACGAGCAGTACTTC.

This chain uses TRBV4-1 with TRBJ2-7; 12 positions match TRBD2. V dropped 0 bases and J dropped 2; count of bases not matched to a gene: 11. This CDR3 is built from 19 residues. CDR1 is MGHRA, CDR2 YSYEKL, per germline. CDR3 sequence: CASSQDGGLAGDGPYEQYF. In nucleotides, the CDR3 is TGCGCCAGCAGCCAAGACGGGGGACTAGCGGGCGACGGCCCCTACGAGCAGTACTTC.

Comments on this clone: This CDR3 is missing its conserved last phenylalanine or tryptophan, likely due to a read error. No DNA is shown, since the ends of the CDR3 on it are uncertain; the CDR3 is the one TCRdb lists. The chain has TRBV19 and TRBJ2-7; the D segment call TRBD1 is taken from the table without a DNA check. Germline-derived CDR1 and CDR2 are LNHDA and SQIVND (reference sequence). The CDR3 is 13 residues long, counting both termini. The CDR3: CASSPSTGTGIVS.

J is TRBJ2-1 and V is TRBV6-6; D gene uncertain. Deletions cut 6 bases from V and 7 bases from J, with 16 bases between. The CDR3 totals 14 residues. Per the germline V gene, CDR1 is MNHNY and CDR2 is SVGAGI (reference sequence). CDR3: CASSHRLGLNEQFF. The DNA for the CDR3 is TGTGCCAGCAGCCACCGACTGGGTTTGAATGAGCAGTTCTTC.

This clone was seen just once. Relative to the germline gene, one junction end is altered; a read error may explain this. V is TRBV27 and J is TRBJ2-3; D is unresolved. The CDR3 has 13 residues. CDR1 and CDR2 (germline): MNHEY, SMNVEV (reference sequence). Here the CDR3 reads CASSLSVGALIIF. The CDR3 DNA reads as TGTGCCAGCAGTCTTTCTGTTGGAGCCCTCATAATTTTT.

This chain joins TRBV2 and TRBJ2-1; 15 bases match TRBD2. Trimming at V came to 0 bases and at J to 3 bases, leaving 6 bases not matched to a gene. The CDR3 totals 19 residues. Per the germline V gene, CDR1 is SNHLY and CDR2 is FYNNEI. Written as DNA, the CDR3 is TGTGCCAGCAGTGAAGCGGGGACTAGCGGGAGGTTTATCTACAATGAGCAGTTCTTC. It translates to CASSEAGTSGRFIYNEQFF.

The chain combines TRBV5-6 with TRBJ2-3; possible D gene TRBD1, 6 bases. Germline lookup yields CDR1 SGHDT and CDR2 YYEEEE. The CDR3 is made up of 16 amino acids. The V gene lost 4 bases and the J gene lost 2 bases, with 17 bases spanning the gap. The CDR3 sequence is CASSDRDTDYTDTQYF. The CDR3 DNA is TGTGCCAGCAGCGACCGGGACACGGATTACACAGATACGCAGTATTTT.

The J gene is TRBJ2-6, the V gene TRBV4-1; possibly TRBD1 for D (6 bases). CDR1 is MGHRA and CDR2 is YSYEKL in the germline V gene. This CDR3 has 15 amino acids. Trimming took off 3 bases at V and 4 bases at J, with 10 bases between the two ends. CDR3 sequence (DNA): TGCGCCAGCAGCCATACAGGGACCGGGGCCAACGTCCTGACTTTC. It encodes CASSHTGTGANVLTF.

The chain joins TRBV27 to TRBJ2-1; 8 positions match TRBD1. Trimming cost V 2 bases and J 10 bases; bases outside gene matches: 4. The length of the CDR3 is 13 residues. CDR1 MNHEY and CDR2 SMNVEV come from the germline V gene (reference sequence). The CDR3 nucleotides are TGTGCCAGCAGTTTACAGGGGGCTGGGGAGCAGTTCTTC. Translation: CASSLQGAGEQFF.

The chain uses TRBV7-9 and TRBJ2-5; TRBD2 matches at 7 bases. After removal of 1 base from V and 5 bases from J, the junction contained 13 bases not matched to a gene. The germline V gene encodes CDR1 SEHNR and CDR2 FQNEAQ (reference sequence). The CDR3 extends over 17 amino acids. The CDR3 DNA reads as TGTGCCAGCAGCTTAGGGGCCCAGCGGGATCGGCGGGAGACCCAGTACTTC. Protein: CASSLGAQRDRRETQYF.

In nucleotides, the CDR3 is TGTGCCAGCAGCTTAGAGTGGGAGAGCAATGAGCAGTTCTTC. This translates into CASSLEWESNEQFF. The chain uses TRBV11-2 and TRBJ2-1, with TRBD2 as a possible D gene (5 bases). V was pared by 0 bases and J by 6 bases, with 9 bases between. The germline gives CDR1 SGHAT, CDR2 FQNNGV. The CDR3 loop spans 14 amino acids.

The rearrangement links TRBV28 to TRBJ1-2, with D perhaps matching TRBD1 (5 bases). Germline-derived CDR1 and CDR2 are MDHEN and SYDVKM. With 4 bases removed from V and 4 bases from J, the gap between germline ends came to 7 bases. CDR3 size: 12 residues. CDR3 loop: CASSSGSYGYTF. In nucleotides, the CDR3 is TGTGCCAGCAGTTCAGGGTCCTATGGCTACACCTTC.

This rearrangement joins TRBV5-1 to TRBJ1-1, with no clear D. The CDR3 loop spans 16 amino acids. CDR1 is SGHRS and CDR2 is YFSETQ in the germline V gene. Trimming removed 0 bases at V and 1 base at J, with 13 bases between. The CDR3 DNA is TGCGCCAGCAGCTTGGTAGCGGCAGGTCGGAACACTGAAGCTTTCTTT. It codes for CASSLVAAGRNTEAFF.

V gene TRBV19 combines with J gene TRBJ1-4; TRBD1 matches 8 bases. Germline V gene data show CDR1 as LNHDA and CDR2 as SQIVND (reference sequence). CDR3 length: 14 amino acids. V lost 11 bases to trimming and J lost 1 base; unmatched junction nucleotides: 6. The CDR3 loop reads CAGGTGGTNEKLFF. In nucleotides, the CDR3 is TGTGCCGGCGGGACAGGAGGAACTAATGAAAAACTGTTTTTT. Full variable domain (missing parts from reference TRBV19 and TRBJ1-4): DGGITQSPKYLFRKEGQNVTLSCEQNLNHDAMYWYRQDPGQGLRLIYYSQIVNDFQKGDIAEGYSVSREKKESFPLTVTSAQKNPTAFYLCAGGTGGTNEKLFFGSGTQLSVL.

The rearrangement joins TRBV5-6 to TRBJ2-1; no clear D gene. CDR1 and CDR2 from the germline V gene are SGHDT and YYEEEE. The CDR3 runs 15 residues. V gave up 3 bases and J gave up 4 bases, with 14 bases separating them. CDR3 bases: TGTGCCAGCAGCTCTCAACATCTTTTATACAATGAGCAGTTCTTC. Protein sequence: CASSSQHLLYNEQFF.

J is TRBJ2-3 and V is TRBV27, with TRBD2 matching 7 bases. The V gene's germline CDR1 is MNHEY and CDR2 SMNVEV (reference sequence). Unmatched junction bases numbered 6, after V lost 10 bases and J lost 2 bases. This CDR3 has 13 residues. The CDR3: CAIGGSITDTQYF. The CDR3 DNA reads as TGTGCCATCGGCGGGAGCATCACAGATACGCAGTATTTT.

This sequence joins TRBV5-1 and TRBJ2-1; 10 nucleotides match TRBD1. This CDR3 is 16 amino acids long. The germline V gene encodes CDR1 SGHRS and CDR2 YFSETQ. The V gene end was trimmed by 4 bases and the J gene end by 6 bases; junction bases not matched to a gene: 10. This CDR3 is CASSPDRGSNRNEQFF. CDR3 DNA: TGCGCCAGCAGCCCGGACAGGGGGAGTAACCGCAATGAGCAGTTCTTC.

The genes are TRBV27 and TRBJ1-3; D possibly corresponds to TRBD1 (6 bases). The CDR3 contains 14 residues. Trimming pared 6 bases from V and 7 bases from J, leaving 16 bases between. CDR1 and CDR2 (germline): MNHEY, SMNVEV (reference sequence). CDR3: CASSPTGLRNTIYF. Here the CDR3 DNA reads TGTGCCAGCAGCCCCACAGGGTTGCGGAACACCATATATTTT.

The CDR3 coding sequence is TGTGCCAGCAGCTCCCGACTAGCGGGAACCGGGGAGCTGTTTTTT. The encoded protein is CASSSRLAGTGELFF. The gene calls are TRBV5-6 and TRBJ2-2; 11 positions match TRBD2. From germline, CDR1 is SGHDT and CDR2 YYEEEE. V lost 3 bases to trimming and J lost 5 bases; unmatched junction nucleotides: 3. The CDR3 is made up of 15 amino acids. Variable domain in full (rest from reference TRBV5-6 and TRBJ2-2): DAGVTQSPTHLIKTRGQQVTLRCSPKSGHDTVSWYQQALGQGPQFIFQYYEEEERQRGNFPDRFSGHQFPNYSSELNVNALLLGDSALYLCASSSRLAGTGELFFGEGSRLTVL.

This clone has a single count. V is TRBV30 and J is TRBJ1-2, with 8 bases matching TRBD1. The J segment lost 3 bases and the V segment lost 4 bases, leaving 4 bases of the junction unmatched. Per the germline V gene, CDR1 is GTSNPN and CDR2 is SVGIG (reference sequence). CDR3 size: 13 residues. CDR3 sequence (DNA): TGTGCCTGGACCCTGACAGGGGACTATGGCTACACCTTC. This translates into CAWTLTGDYGYTF.

This clone was seen a single time. This chain uses TRBV18 with TRBJ1-5; D possibly corresponds to TRBD1 (6 bases). Germline lookup yields CDR1 KGHSH and CDR2 LQKENI. The CDR3 extends over 14 amino acids. V was cut by 5 bases and J by 3 bases, with 11 bases left in between. CDR3 sequence (DNA): TGTGCCAGCTCATCCCAGGGGCCCAATCAGCCCCAGCATTTT. This encodes CASSSQGPNQPQHF.

The chain couples TRBV11-2 to TRBJ2-7; 13 bases agree with TRBD2. The CDR3 extends over 16 amino acids. J was trimmed by 4 bases and V by 5 bases; bases with no gene match: 8. Germline CDR1 SGHAT, CDR2 FQNNGV. The CDR3 nucleotides read TGTGCCAGCAGCCCGGTGGGACTAGCGGGGCTGTACGAGCAGTACTTC. Amino acid sequence: CASSPVGLAGLYEQYF. Supplemented by reference TRBV11-2 and TRBJ2-7, the full variable domain reads EAGVAQSPRYKIIEKRQSVAFWCNPISGHATLYWYQQILGQGPKLLIQFQNNGVVDDSQLPKDRFSAERLKGVDSTLKIQPAKLEDSAVYLCASSPVGLAGLYEQYFGPGTRLTVT.

This chain links TRBV4-2 with TRBJ1-2; a possible D gene is TRBD1 (5 bases). Germline CDR1 and CDR2: LGHNA and YNFKEQ. The V gene lost 3 bases and the J gene lost 0 bases, with 14 bases spanning the gap. This CDR3 is built from 16 residues. The CDR3 coding sequence is TGTGCCAGCAGCCAGCGCGGGACGGCAACTAACTATGGCTACACCTTC. It is translated as CASSQRGTATNYGYTF.